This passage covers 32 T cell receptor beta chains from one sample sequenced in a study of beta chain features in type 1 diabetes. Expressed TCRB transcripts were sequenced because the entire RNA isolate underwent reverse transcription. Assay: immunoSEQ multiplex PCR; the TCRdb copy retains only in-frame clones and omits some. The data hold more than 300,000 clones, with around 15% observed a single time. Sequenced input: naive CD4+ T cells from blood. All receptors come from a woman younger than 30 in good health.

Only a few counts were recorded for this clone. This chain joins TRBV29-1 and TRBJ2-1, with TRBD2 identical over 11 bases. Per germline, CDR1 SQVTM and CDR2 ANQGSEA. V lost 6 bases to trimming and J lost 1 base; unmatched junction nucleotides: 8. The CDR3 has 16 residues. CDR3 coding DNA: TGCAGCGTGGAGCGGCTAGCGGGAGGATCCTACAATGAGCAGTTCTTC. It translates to CSVERLAGGSYNEQFF.

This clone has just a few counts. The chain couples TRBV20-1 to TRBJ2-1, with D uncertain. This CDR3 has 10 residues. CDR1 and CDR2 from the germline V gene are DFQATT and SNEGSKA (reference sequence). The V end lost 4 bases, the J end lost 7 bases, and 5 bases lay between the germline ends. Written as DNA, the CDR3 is TGCAGTGCTACGACTAATGAGCAGTTCTTC. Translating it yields CSATTNEQFF.

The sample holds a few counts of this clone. The CDR3 region is CASKRISHYGYTF. DNA for the CDR3: TGTGCCAGCAAGCGGATATCCCACTATGGCTACACCTTC. The chain couples TRBV6-9 to TRBJ1-2; the D is unclear. Germline assignment: CDR1 MNHGY and CDR2 SVAAGI. Trimming shortened V by 7 bases and J by 3 bases, and 12 bases separated the two germline ends. This CDR3 region has 13 residues.

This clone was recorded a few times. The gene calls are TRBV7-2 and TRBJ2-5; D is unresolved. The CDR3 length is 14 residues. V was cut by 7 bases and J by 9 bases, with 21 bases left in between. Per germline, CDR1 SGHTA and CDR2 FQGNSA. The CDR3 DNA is TGTGCCAGCACCCCCAGCAGCGCTAACCTGGCCCAGTACTTC. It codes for CASTPSSANLAQYF.

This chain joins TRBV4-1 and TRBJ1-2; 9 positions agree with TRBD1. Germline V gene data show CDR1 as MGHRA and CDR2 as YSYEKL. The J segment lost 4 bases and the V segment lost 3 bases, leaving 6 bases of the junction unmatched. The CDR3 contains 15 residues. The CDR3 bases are TGCGCCAGCAGCCACCCGGGACAGGGCCTCTATGGCTACACCTTC. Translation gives CASSHPGQGLYGYTF.

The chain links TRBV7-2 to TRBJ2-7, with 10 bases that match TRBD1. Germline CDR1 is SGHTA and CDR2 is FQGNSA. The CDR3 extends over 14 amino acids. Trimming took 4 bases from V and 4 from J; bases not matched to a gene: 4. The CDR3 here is CASSWGQGRYEQYF. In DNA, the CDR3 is TGTGCCAGCAGCTGGGGACAGGGGAGGTACGAGCAGTACTTC.

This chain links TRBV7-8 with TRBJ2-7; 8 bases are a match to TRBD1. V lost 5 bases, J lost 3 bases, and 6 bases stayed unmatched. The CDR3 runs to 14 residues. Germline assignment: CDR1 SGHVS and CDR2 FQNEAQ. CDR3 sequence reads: CASSVGQGHYEQYF. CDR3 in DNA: TGTGCCAGCAGCGTAGGACAGGGACACTACGAGCAGTACTTC.

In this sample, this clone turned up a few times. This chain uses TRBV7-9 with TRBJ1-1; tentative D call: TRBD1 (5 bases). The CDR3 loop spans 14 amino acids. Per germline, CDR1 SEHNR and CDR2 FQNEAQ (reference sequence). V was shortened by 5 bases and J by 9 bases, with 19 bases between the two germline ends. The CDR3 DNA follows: TGTGCCAGCAGCCCGGGGGGAACACCGCTTCAAGCTTTCTTT. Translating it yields CASSPGGTPLQAFF.

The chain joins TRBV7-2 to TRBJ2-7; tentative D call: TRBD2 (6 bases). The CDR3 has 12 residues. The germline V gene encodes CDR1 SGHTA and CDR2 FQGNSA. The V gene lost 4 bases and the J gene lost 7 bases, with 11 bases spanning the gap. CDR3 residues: CASSSYGGEQYF. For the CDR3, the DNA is TGTGCCAGCAGCTCCTATGGGGGGGAGCAGTACTTC.

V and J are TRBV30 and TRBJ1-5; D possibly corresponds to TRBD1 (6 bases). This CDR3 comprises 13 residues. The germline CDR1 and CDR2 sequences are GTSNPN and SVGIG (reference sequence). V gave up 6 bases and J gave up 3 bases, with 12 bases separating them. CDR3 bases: TGTGCCTGTGCGACAGGACCCAATCAGCCCCAGCATTTT. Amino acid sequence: CACATGPNQPQHF. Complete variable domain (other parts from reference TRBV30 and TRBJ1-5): SQTIHQWPATLVQPVGSPLSLECTVEGTSNPNLYWYRQAAGRGLQLLFYSVGIGQISSEVPQNLSASRPQDRQFILSSKKLLLSDSGFYLCACATGPNQPQHFGDGTRLSIL.

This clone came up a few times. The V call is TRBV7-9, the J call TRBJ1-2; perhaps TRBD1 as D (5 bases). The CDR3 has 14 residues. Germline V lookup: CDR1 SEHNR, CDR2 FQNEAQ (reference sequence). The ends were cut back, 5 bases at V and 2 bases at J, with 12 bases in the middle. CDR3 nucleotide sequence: TGTGCCAGCAGCCGGGGGACGGACAACTATGGCTACACCTTC. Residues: CASSRGTDNYGYTF. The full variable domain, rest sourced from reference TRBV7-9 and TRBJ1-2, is DTGVSQNPRHKITKRGQNVTFRCDPISEHNRLYWYRQTLGQGPEFLTYFQNEAQLEKSRLLSDRFSAERPKGSFSTLEIQRTEQGDSAMYLCASSRGTDNYGYTFGSGTRLTVV.

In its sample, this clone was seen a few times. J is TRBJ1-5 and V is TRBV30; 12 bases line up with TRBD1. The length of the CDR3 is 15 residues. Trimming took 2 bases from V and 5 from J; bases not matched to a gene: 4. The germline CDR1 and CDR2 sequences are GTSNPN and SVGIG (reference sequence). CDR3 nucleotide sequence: TGTGCCTGGAGTTGGGACAGGGGGCGTTATCAGCCCCAGCATTTT. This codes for CAWSWDRGRYQPQHF.

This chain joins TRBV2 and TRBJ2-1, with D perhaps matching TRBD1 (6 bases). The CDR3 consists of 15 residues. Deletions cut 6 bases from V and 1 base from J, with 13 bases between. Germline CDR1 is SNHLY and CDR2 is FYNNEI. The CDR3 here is CASRYDRPSYNEQFF. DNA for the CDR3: TGTGCCAGCAGGTACGACAGGCCTTCCTACAATGAGCAGTTCTTC.

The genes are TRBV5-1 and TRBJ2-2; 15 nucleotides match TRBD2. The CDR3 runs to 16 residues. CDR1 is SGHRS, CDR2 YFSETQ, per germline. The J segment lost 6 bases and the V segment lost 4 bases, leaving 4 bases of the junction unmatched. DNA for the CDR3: TGCGCCAGCAGCCCGGGGACTAGCGGGAGGTCCGGGGAGCTGTTTTTT. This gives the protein CASSPGTSGRSGELFF.

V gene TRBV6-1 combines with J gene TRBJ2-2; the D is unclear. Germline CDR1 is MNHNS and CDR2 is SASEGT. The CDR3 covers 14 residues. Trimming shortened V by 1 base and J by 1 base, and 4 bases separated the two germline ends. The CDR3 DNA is TGTGCCAGCAGTGAAGTTCTGAACACCGGGGAGCTGTTTTTT. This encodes CASSEVLNTGELFF.

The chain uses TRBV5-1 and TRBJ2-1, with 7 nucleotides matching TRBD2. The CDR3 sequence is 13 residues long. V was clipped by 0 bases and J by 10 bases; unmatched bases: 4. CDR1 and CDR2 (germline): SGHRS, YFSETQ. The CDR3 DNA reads TGCGCCAGCAGCTTGGAGTTCGGGGGGGAGCAGTTCTTC. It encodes CASSLEFGGEQFF.

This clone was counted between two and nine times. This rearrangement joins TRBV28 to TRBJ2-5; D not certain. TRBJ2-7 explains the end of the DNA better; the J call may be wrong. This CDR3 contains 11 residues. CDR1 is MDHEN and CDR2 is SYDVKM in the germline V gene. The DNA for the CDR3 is TGTGCCAGCAGTTTGTACTACGAGCAGTACTTC. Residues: CASSLYYEQYF.

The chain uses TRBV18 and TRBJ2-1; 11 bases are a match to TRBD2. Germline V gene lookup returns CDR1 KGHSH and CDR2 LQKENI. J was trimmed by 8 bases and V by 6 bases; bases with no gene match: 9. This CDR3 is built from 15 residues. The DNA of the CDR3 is TGTGCCAGCTCTCGAACTAGCGGGAGTCTAGATGAGCAGTTCTTC. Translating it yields CASSRTSGSLDEQFF.

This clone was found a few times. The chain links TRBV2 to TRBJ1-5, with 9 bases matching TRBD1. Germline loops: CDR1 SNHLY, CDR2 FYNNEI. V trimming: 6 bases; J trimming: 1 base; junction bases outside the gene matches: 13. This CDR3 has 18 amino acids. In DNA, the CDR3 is TGTGCCAGCAGCCAGGGAACAGGGGGCGAGTGGAGCAATCAGCCCCAGCATTTT. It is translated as CASSQGTGGEWSNQPQHF.

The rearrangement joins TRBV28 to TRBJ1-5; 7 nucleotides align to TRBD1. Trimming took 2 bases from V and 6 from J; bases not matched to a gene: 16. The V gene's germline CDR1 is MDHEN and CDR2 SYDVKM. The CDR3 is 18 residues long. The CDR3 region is CASSLPTWTGVFGQPQHF. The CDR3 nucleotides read TGTGCCAGCAGTTTACCCACCTGGACAGGTGTATTTGGTCAGCCCCAGCATTTT. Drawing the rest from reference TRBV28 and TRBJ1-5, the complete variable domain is DVKVTQSSRYLVKRTGEKVFLECVQDMDHENMFWYRQDPGLGLRLIYFSYDVKMKEKGDIPEGYSVSREKKERFSLILESASTNQTSMYLCASSLPTWTGVFGQPQHFGDGTRLSIL.

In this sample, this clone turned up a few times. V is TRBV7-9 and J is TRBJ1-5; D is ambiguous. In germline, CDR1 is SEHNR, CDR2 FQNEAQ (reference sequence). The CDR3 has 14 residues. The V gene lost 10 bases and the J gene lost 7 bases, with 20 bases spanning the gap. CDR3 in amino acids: CATQLTGSGQPQHF. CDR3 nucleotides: TGTGCCACTCAACTTACGGGGTCAGGACAGCCCCAGCATTTT. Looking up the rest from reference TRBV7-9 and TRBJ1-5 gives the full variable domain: DTGVSQNPRHKITKRGQNVTFRCDPISEHNRLYWYRQTLGQGPEFLTYFQNEAQLEKSRLLSDRFSAERPKGSFSTLEIQRTEQGDSAMYLCATQLTGSGQPQHFGDGTRLSIL.

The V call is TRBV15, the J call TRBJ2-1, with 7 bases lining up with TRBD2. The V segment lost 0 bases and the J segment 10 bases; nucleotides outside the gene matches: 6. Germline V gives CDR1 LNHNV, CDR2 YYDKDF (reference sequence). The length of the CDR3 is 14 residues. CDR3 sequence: CATSRDRRREEQFF. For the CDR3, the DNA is TGTGCCACCAGCAGAGATAGGAGGCGGGAGGAGCAGTTCTTC.

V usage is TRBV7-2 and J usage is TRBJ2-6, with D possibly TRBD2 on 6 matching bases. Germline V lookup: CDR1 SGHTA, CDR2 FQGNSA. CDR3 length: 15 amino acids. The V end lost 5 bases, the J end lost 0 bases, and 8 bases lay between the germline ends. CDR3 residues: CASSRRGSGANVLTF. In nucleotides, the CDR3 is TGTGCCAGCAGCCGGAGGGGCTCTGGGGCCAACGTCCTGACTTTC.

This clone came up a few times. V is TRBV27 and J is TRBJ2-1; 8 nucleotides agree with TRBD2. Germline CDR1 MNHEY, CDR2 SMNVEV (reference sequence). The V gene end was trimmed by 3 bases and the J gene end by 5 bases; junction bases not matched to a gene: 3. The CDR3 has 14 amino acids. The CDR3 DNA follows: TGTGCCAGCAGTTTGGCGGGAGGACACAATGAGCAGTTCTTC. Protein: CASSLAGGHNEQFF.

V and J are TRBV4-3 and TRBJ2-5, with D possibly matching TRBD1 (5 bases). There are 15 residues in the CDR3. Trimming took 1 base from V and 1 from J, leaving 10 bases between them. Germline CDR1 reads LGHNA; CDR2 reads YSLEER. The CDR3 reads CASSQAQGVQETQYF. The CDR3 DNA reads TGCGCCAGCAGCCAAGCTCAGGGCGTCCAAGAGACCCAGTACTTC.

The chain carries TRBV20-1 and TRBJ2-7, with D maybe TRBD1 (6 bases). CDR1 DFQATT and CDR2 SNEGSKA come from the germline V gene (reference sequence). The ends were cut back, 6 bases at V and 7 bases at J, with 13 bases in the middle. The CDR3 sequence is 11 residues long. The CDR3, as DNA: TGCAGTGCAACAACAGGGTTAGAGCAGTACTTC. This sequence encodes CSATTGLEQYF.

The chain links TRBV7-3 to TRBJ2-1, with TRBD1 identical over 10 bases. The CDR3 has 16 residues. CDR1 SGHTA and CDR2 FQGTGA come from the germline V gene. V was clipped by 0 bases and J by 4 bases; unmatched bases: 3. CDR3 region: CASSLTPGQGYNEQFF. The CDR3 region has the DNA TGTGCCAGCAGCTTAACACCGGGACAGGGGTACAATGAGCAGTTCTTC.

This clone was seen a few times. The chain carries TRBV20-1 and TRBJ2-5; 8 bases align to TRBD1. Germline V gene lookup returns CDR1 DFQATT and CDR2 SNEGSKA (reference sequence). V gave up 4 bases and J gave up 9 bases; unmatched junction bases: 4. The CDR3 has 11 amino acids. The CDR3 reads CSAKTGEAQYF. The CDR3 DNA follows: TGCAGTGCTAAGACAGGGGAGGCCCAGTACTTC.

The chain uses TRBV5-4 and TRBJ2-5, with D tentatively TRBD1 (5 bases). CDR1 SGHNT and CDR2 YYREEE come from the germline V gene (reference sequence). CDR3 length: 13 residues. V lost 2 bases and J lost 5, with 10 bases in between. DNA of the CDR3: TGTGCCAGCAGCTTTTCAGGGTCCGAGACCCAGTACTTC. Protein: CASSFSGSETQYF.

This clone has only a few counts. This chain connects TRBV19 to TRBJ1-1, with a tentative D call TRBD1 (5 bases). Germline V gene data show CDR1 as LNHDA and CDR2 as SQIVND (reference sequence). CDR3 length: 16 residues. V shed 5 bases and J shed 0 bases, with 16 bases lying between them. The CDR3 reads CASSPLGEGMNTEAFF. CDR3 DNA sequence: TGTGCCAGTAGTCCCCTAGGGGAGGGGATGAACACTGAAGCTTTCTTT.

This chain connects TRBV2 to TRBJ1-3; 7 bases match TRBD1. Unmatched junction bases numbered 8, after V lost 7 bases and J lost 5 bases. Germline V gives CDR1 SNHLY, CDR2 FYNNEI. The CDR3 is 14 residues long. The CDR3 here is CASTVGDSRNTIYF. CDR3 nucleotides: TGTGCCAGCACGGTGGGGGACAGTAGAAACACCATATATTTT.

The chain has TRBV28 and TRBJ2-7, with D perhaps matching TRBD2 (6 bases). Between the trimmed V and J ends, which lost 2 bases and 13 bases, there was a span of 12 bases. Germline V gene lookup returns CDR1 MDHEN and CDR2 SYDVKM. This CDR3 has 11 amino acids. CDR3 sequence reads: CASSLGGTPYF. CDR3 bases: TGTGCCAGCAGTTTAGGAGGGACCCCATACTTC.